This TCR beta chain was recorded in a study of patients and donors after allogeneic stem cell transplantation (dated by TCRdb to the early 2020s). This clonotype was counted only a few times. Its antigen remains unidentified. Base qualities were left out, and no much larger clone turns up one base away. From the germline V gene (reference sequence), CDR1 is DFQATT and CDR2 is SNEGSKA. The CDR3, cysteine through phenylalanine, is 8 amino acids long. CDR3 DNA only is kept here, 24 bases in frame from base 1. Receptor libraries were prepared by RT-PCR. TCRdb lists the instrument as NextSeq 550. The raw public data were reprocessed by TCRdb itself: fastp quality trimming at Q25, MiXCR clonotype calling, in-frame beta chains only. Every entry covers one CDR3 protein and lists the most common genes and DNA from its rows. The sample table lists 70,000 or so distinct CDR3 sequences, 26% of them with a count of one. The ten largest clonotypes hold about 26% of the sample.

Sequencing was carried out using blood, either unsorted or a sorted T cell fraction (not recorded which). The chain links TRBV20-1 with TRBJ1-2, with the D gene too uncertain to name. This receptor was obtained from a human donor who was either an allogeneic HSCT recipient or a stem cell or donor lymphocyte infusion donor (not recorded which). It is not recorded whose cells these are; they may come from a transplant donor. CDR3 region: CSEDGYTF. The nucleotide sequence reads as follows: TGCAGCGAGGATGGCTACACCTTC.